This T cell receptor beta chain came from a study of blood T cell repertoires in COVID-19. Between the trimmed V and J ends, which lost 0 bases and 6 bases, there was a span of 15 bases. The CDR3 is 16 residues long. Germline assignment: CDR1 SGDLS and CDR2 YYNGEE. Authors' methods: Reference gene primer amplification in the assay estimated nucleated cell counts. Sequenced by immunoSEQ multiplex PCR; TCRdb stores in-frame clones only, minus some. V and J calls and clone size are copied from that table; D and trimming were computed from the DNA. The sample lists about 240,000 clones, just under 85% occurring once.

The rearrangement links TRBV9 to TRBJ2-2, with a weak D call TRBD1 (6 bases). What was sequenced was peripheral blood. The clonotype originates from a woman older than 75 with acute or convalescent COVID-19. CDR3 sequence reads: CASSVGGGGGAGELFF. The CDR3 DNA follows: TGTGCCAGCAGCGTAGGTGGGGGCGGAGGTGCCGGGGAGCTGTTTTTT.